This T cell receptor (beta chain) was recorded in a study of shared clonotypes between healthy human individuals. Study-level information: Donor ages ranged 18 to 49 years: two women, a few men.

Findings of the study overall: When compared with the clonotypes that were shared by all four sorted-subset donors, the non-shared clonotypes turned out to have lower generation probabilities.

The CDR3 loop spans 16 amino acids. Germline assignment: CDR1 MDHEN and CDR2 SYDVKM. V shed 6 bases and J 6 bases; nucleotides not matched to a gene: 14. Worth noting for this clone: Its target is not known.

Profiling relied on immunoSEQ multiplex PCR, and the TCRdb table lists in-frame clones only, not all of them. The table shows 90,000 to 130,000 clones, with roughly two thirds occurring only once. All donors were Caucasian adults living in Nashville, Tennessee. The source material was memory CD8+ T cells sorted from blood. Subset here: CD45RO+ cells pooled with CCR7-negative TemRA cells. The source of this sequence is a woman in her twenties or thirties in good health. The chain combines TRBV28 with TRBJ1-5; 7 nucleotides align to TRBD1. The chain's CDR3 is CASRRVRRGWGQPQHF. In DNA, the CDR3 is TGTGCCAGCAGACGGGTACGCAGGGGGTGGGGTCAGCCCCAGCATTTT.